This T cell receptor beta chain is from a study of T cells after yellow fever vaccination. Study-level findings and limits: Across the CD4 and CD8 compartments, a small share of clonotypes was present in both.

MiXCR was run by TCRdb on the 5' RACE reads, yielding one entry per CDR3 protein. The table has 300,000 to 400,000 distinct CDR3 sequences, 12% seen once. Trimming took 0 bases from V and 3 from J, leaving 9 bases between them. This CDR3 comprises 14 residues. Germline assignment: CDR1 SGHRS and CDR2 YFSETQ. In regard to this clonotype: What it binds is unknown.

This chain links TRBV5-1 with TRBJ1-2; D remains ambiguous. This TCR came from a man between 18 and 35 years old who received the YFV17D yellow fever vaccine. The sequencing used CD4+ T cells sorted from PBMCs, collected 15 days after the yellow fever booster vaccination. CDR3 sequence: CASSLEAGYYGYTF. The CDR3 DNA reads as TGCGCCAGCAGCTTGGAAGCGGGCTACTATGGCTACACCTTC.